The 7 T cell receptor beta chains below were found in one sample sequenced in a study of blood T cell repertoires in COVID-19. Profiled with immunoSEQ multiplex PCR; TCRdb holds only in-frame clones, not every one. The sample records about 92,000 clones, 80% being singletons. The sequencing input was peripheral blood. Receptors were obtained from a man in his forties or fifties who had recovered from COVID-19.

This clone was observed a handful of times. The J gene is TRBJ2-7, the V gene TRBV19; 8 bases agree with TRBD1. The germline V gene encodes CDR1 LNHDA and CDR2 SQIVND (reference sequence). The CDR3 covers 14 residues. V lost 2 bases and J lost 2; bases outside the gene matches: 2. The CDR3 DNA sequence: TGTGCCAGTAGTATAAAGACAGGGGCCTACGAGCAGTACTTC. Its translation is CASSIKTGAYEQYF. The full variable domain, rest sourced from reference TRBV19 and TRBJ2-7, is DGGITQSPKYLFRKEGQNVTLSCEQNLNHDAMYWYRQDPGQGLRLIYYSQIVNDFQKGDIAEGYSVSREKKESFPLTVTSAQKNPTAFYLCASSIKTGAYEQYFGPGTRLTVT.

The chain couples TRBV9 to TRBJ2-1, with 7 bases that match TRBD1. The CDR3 length is 15 residues. V was pared by 4 bases and J by 8 bases, with 12 bases of the junction left unmatched. CDR1 is SGDLS and CDR2 is YYNGEE in the germline V gene. CDR3 region: CASSTGQELYYEQFF. CDR3 nucleotide sequence: TGTGCCAGCAGCACCGGACAGGAACTTTACTATGAGCAGTTCTTC.

J is TRBJ2-7 and V is TRBV15; weak D call: TRBD1 (6 bases). The CDR3 loop spans 15 amino acids. Germline values: CDR1 LNHNV, CDR2 YYDKDF (reference sequence). The ends were cut back, 5 bases at V and 5 bases at J, with 19 bases in the middle. The CDR3 DNA is TGTGCCACCAGCCCCCCCGGGACATTGAGGAACGAGCAGTACTTC. Translating it yields CATSPPGTLRNEQYF.

The V gene is TRBV5-1, the J gene TRBJ2-1; TRBD2 is a possible D gene (5 bases). The CDR3 totals 14 residues. V dropped 2 bases and J dropped 6 bases, with 12 bases sitting between them. Looked up from germline, CDR1 is SGHRS and CDR2 is YFSETQ. CDR3 bases: TGCGCCAGCAGCTTAGCGGAAGGGAGCAATGAGCAGTTCTTC. It is translated as CASSLAEGSNEQFF.

The J gene is TRBJ2-2, the V gene TRBV2; 9 positions match TRBD1. V shed 5 bases and J 0 bases; nucleotides not matched to a gene: 7. Germline V lookup: CDR1 SNHLY, CDR2 FYNNEI. CDR3 length equals 17 residues. CDR3 bases: TGTGCCAGCAGTACCACAGGGGGCTCAACGAACACCGGGGAGCTGTTTTTT. It translates to CASSTTGGSTNTGELFF.

The chain has TRBV11-2 and TRBJ1-4; D perhaps matches TRBD1 (6 bases). The CDR3 consists of 13 residues. V shed 11 bases and J shed 1 base, with 11 bases lying between them. The V gene's germline CDR1 is SGHAT and CDR2 FQNNGV. The CDR3 sequence: CAGGQRTNEKLFF. CDR3 coding DNA: TGTGCCGGTGGACAGAGAACTAATGAAAAACTGTTTTTT.

The chain joins TRBV5-8 to TRBJ1-1, with TRBD1 as a possible D gene (5 bases). The CDR3 extends over 14 amino acids. Germline CDR1 SGHTS, CDR2 YDEGEE. Trimming removed 4 bases at V and 6 bases at J, with 16 bases between. The CDR3 region has the DNA TGTGCCAGCAGCCAGGACAACCCCTCCTCTGAAGCTTTCTTT. It is translated as CASSQDNPSSEAFF.